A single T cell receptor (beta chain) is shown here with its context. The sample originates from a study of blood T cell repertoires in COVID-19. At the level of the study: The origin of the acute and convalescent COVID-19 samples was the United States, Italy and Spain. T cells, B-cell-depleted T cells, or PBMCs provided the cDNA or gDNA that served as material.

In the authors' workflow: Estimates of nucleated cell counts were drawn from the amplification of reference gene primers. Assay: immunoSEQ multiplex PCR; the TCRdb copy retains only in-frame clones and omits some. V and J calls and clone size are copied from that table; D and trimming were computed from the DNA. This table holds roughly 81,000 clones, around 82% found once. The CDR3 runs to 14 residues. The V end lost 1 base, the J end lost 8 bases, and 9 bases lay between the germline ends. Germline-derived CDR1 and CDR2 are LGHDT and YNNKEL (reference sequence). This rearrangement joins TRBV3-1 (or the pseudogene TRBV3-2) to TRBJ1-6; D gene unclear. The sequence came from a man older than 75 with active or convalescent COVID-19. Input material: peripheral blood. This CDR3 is CASSQVTGDSPLHF. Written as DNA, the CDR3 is TGTGCCAGCAGCCAAGTCACGGGAGATTCACCCCTCCACTTT.